These 17 T cell receptor beta chains originate from one sample sequenced in a study of T-cell memory formation after mild COVID-19. TCRdb itself ran the 5' RACE reads through MiXCR, one entry per CDR3 protein. This table has about 240,000 distinct CDR3 sequences, around a tenth appearing once. Sequences were obtained from PBMCs or a T cell subset sorted from them (not recorded which). The receptor source for this set is a man aged 18 to 29 who had mild COVID-19 (a few samples of this study predate the infection). Cell type and time point are not known.

This clonotype occurred a few times. The chain is built from TRBV5-5 and TRBJ2-5; D gene unclear. Germline V gene sequence: CDR1 SGHKS, CDR2 YYEKEE (reference sequence). The V end was cut by 2 bases, the J end by 2 bases, with 13 bases between. This CDR3 comprises 15 residues. The CDR3 protein is CASSLSGVEQETQYF. In DNA form, the CDR3 reads TGTGCCAGCAGCTTAAGTGGGGTCGAACAAGAGACCCAGTACTTC.

The CDR3 loop reads CASSFTPNSNQPQHF. The CDR3 DNA follows: TGTGCCAGCAGCTTTACACCAAATAGCAATCAGCCCCAGCATTTT. The chain couples TRBV7-2 to TRBJ1-5; D gene uncertain. V lost 3 bases and J 0 bases, leaving 9 bases between the germline ends. There are 15 residues in the CDR3. From germline, CDR1 is SGHTA and CDR2 FQGNSA.

The chain recombines TRBV4-2 with TRBJ1-2, with TRBD1 identical over 11 bases. V was pared by 2 bases and J by 3 bases, with 11 bases of the junction left unmatched. Germline loops: CDR1 LGHNA, CDR2 YNFKEQ. This CDR3 is built from 18 residues. CDR3 amino acids: CASSQPRTGGGPDYGYTF. The DNA of the CDR3 is TGTGCCAGCAGCCAACCCCGGACAGGGGGCGGGCCGGACTATGGCTACACCTTC.

The chain employs TRBV6-2 or TRBV6-3 and TRBJ1-5; D is unresolved. This CDR3 has 15 residues. The germline V gene has CDR1 MNHEY and CDR2 SVGEGT. Trimming removed 6 bases from V and 6 bases from J, with 18 bases in between. Here the CDR3 DNA reads TGTGCCAGCAGCCCCGGGATTCCGAAGATTCAGCCCCAGCATTTT. Its translation is CASSPGIPKIQPQHF.

This clonotype was detected only a few times. V and J are TRBV6-5 and TRBJ1-1; 9 nucleotides line up with TRBD1. The CDR3 runs 16 residues. J was trimmed by 6 bases and V by 2 bases; bases with no gene match: 10. CDR1 is MNHEY, CDR2 SVGAGI, per germline. CDR3 sequence reads: CASSYGTTGQGSEAFF. The CDR3 coding sequence is TGTGCCAGCAGTTACGGGACCACGGGACAGGGCTCTGAAGCTTTCTTT.

The chain combines TRBV4-3 with TRBJ2-1; D is perhaps TRBD1 (6 bases). The CDR3 runs 15 residues. Trimming removed 3 bases at V and 3 bases at J, with 12 bases between. Germline CDR1 reads LGHNA; CDR2 reads YSLEER. CDR3 in DNA: TGCGCCAGCAGCCATTTGGACAGAGTCTACAATGAGCAGTTCTTC. It is translated as CASSHLDRVYNEQFF.

The V call is TRBV12-3 or TRBV12-4, the J call TRBJ1-1; D is undetermined. The V end lost 3 bases, the J end lost 9 bases, and 11 bases lay between the germline ends. The CDR3 runs to 12 residues. The CDR3 DNA reads as TGTGCCAGCAGTTTCGCGGAGGGTAAAGCTTTCTTT. Translated, it gives CASSFAEGKAFF.

The chain is built from TRBV11-3 and TRBJ1-3, with TRBD1 matching over 9 bases. The junction had 5 bases not matched to a gene; V was cut back by 0 bases and J by 8 bases. The germline V gene encodes CDR1 SGHNT and CDR2 YENEEA. The CDR3 contains 15 residues. The DNA of the CDR3 is TGTGCCAGCAGCTTAGATGGGACAGGGACTGACACCATATATTTT. The encoded protein is CASSLDGTGTDTIYF.

There are many counts of this clonotype. This rearrangement joins TRBV12-3 or TRBV12-4 to TRBJ2-2; either TRBD1 or TRBD2 may supply D (5 bases each). The CDR3 is 14 amino acids. The V end lost 7 bases, the J end lost 6 bases, and 15 bases lay between the germline ends. CDR3 coding DNA: TGTGCCAGCATTACTTCCCGGGGCCCCGGGGAGCTGTTTTTT. This sequence encodes CASITSRGPGELFF.

The rearrangement links TRBV12-3 or TRBV12-4 to TRBJ2-7; 10 bases are shared with TRBD1. V dropped 6 bases and J dropped 5; count of bases not matched to a gene: 10. This CDR3 spans 15 amino acids. The CDR3 DNA is TGTGCCAGCAGACCAGATGGGACAGGGGTTAACGAGCAGTACTTC. Translated, it gives CASRPDGTGVNEQYF.

This clonotype was counted ten times or more. The chain couples TRBV5-1 to TRBJ1-6, with D possibly being TRBD1 (5 bases). V dropped 2 bases and J dropped 0 bases, with 6 bases sitting between them. The CDR3 runs to 15 residues. Germline V CDR1 and CDR2: SGHRS, YFSETQ. CDR3 coding DNA: TGCGCCAGCAGCTTAACAGGCTCCTATAATTCACCCCTCCACTTT. Protein sequence: CASSLTGSYNSPLHF.

This clonotype occurred a few times. The CDR3 is CASSRGRGQGTYNSPLHF. CDR3 sequence (DNA): TGTGCCAGCAGCAGGGGACGGGGGCAGGGAACCTATAATTCACCCCTCCACTTT. V gene TRBV5-6 combines with J gene TRBJ1-6; TRBD1 is a possible D gene (6 bases). The CDR3 loop spans 18 amino acids. Trimming left V 4 bases short and J 2 bases short, with 19 bases between. Germline-derived CDR1 and CDR2 are SGHDT and YYEEEE.

This clonotype was picked up many times. For the CDR3, the DNA is TGTGCCAGCAGCTTAGAGGGCACGAACACCGGGGAGCTGTTTTTT. Encoded protein: CASSLEGTNTGELFF. The rearrangement links TRBV7-2 to TRBJ2-2, with D unclear. Per germline, CDR1 SGHTA and CDR2 FQGNSA. V dropped 1 base and J dropped 0 bases, with 6 bases sitting between them. The CDR3 covers 15 residues.

This clonotype was seen a few times. The rearrangement joins TRBV6-1 to TRBJ1-2; no clear D gene. The germline V and J ends were trimmed by 3 bases and 6 bases, with 11 bases remaining between them. The CDR3 loop spans 13 amino acids. From germline, CDR1 is MNHNS and CDR2 SASEGT. CDR3 nucleotide sequence: TGTGCCAGCAGTGATTCCTGGGTACATGGCTACACCTTC. Translation gives CASSDSWVHGYTF.

This clonotype was counted between two and nine times. This chain uses TRBV18 with TRBJ2-7, with D tentatively TRBD2 (5 bases). Germline loops: CDR1 KGHSH, CDR2 LQKENI. The CDR3 loop spans 14 amino acids. V was trimmed by 6 bases and J by 0 bases, leaving 12 bases between them. CDR3 coding DNA: TGTGCCAGCTCGCTTCTCGGGATCTCCTACGAGCAGTACTTC. It specifies CASSLLGISYEQYF. The whole variable domain, remainder taken from reference TRBV18 and TRBJ2-7, is NAGVMQNPRHLVRRRGQEARLRCSPMKGHSHVYWYRQLPEEGLKFMVYLQKENIIDESGMPKERFSAEFPKEGPSILRIQQVVRGDSAAYFCASSLLGISYEQYFGPGTRLTVT.

This clonotype has a count of ten or more. The chain couples TRBV28 to TRBJ2-5, with a tentative D call TRBD2 (5 bases). There are 12 residues in the CDR3. Germline V gives CDR1 MDHEN, CDR2 SYDVKM. V gave up 6 bases and J gave up 5 bases, with 10 bases separating them. The CDR3 spells CASSRSGETQYF. The CDR3 DNA follows: TGTGCCAGCAGCCGGTCGGGGGAGACCCAGTACTTC.

On this clonotype: The junction shows a germline mismatch at one end, possibly a read error. The V gene is TRBV7-7, the J gene TRBJ2-2; the D is unclear. The germline V gene encodes CDR1 SSHAT and CDR2 FNYEAQ (reference sequence). The CDR3 loop spans 12 amino acids. Written as DNA, the CDR3 is TGTGCTAGCAGCTTTTATGGCCGGGAGCTGTTTTTT. This gives the protein CASSFYGRELFF.